This TCR beta chain appears in the sequencing data of a study of blood T cells in healthy people across ages. Points from the study as a whole: There were more naive CD4+ cells and higher diversity in long-lived donors than in aged donors.

This clonotype has more than one count but fewer than ten. Its antigen is unknown. Each sample yielded at least 6 million isolated PBMCs. Germline V gene lookup returns CDR1 MNHEY and CDR2 SMNVEV (reference sequence). CDR3 size: 15 residues. The germline V and J ends were trimmed by 2 bases and 4 bases, with 15 bases remaining between them. The use of a sample-barcoded 5' primer and a J-beta primer mix characterized a second PCR of about 6 to 11 cycles. TCRdb itself ran the 5' RACE reads through MiXCR, one entry per CDR3 protein. The top ten hold about 20% of the sample, which has 700,000 to 950,000 distinct CDR3 sequences, about 42% seen once.

This chain connects TRBV27 to TRBJ2-7; no definite D call. The source of this sequence is a woman aged 60-70 years in good health. The sample taken for sequencing was blood. The CDR3 reads CASSLRVTPRYEQYF. The DNA for the CDR3 is TGTGCCAGCAGTTTACGGGTTACTCCGAGGTACGAGCAGTACTTC.